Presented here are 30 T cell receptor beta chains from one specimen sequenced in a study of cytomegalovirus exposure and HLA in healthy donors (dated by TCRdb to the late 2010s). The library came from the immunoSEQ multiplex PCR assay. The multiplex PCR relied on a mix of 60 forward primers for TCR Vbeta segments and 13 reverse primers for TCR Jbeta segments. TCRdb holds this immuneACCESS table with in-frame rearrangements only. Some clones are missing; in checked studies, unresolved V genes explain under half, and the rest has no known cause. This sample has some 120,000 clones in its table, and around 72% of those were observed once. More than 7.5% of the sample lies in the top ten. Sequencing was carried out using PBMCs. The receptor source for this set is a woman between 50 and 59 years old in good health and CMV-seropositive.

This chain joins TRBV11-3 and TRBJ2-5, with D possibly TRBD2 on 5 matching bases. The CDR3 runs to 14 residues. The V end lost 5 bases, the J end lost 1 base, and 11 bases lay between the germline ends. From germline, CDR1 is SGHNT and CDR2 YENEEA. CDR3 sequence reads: CASSQRRPQETQYF. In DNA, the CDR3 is TGTGCCAGCAGCCAGAGGAGGCCCCAAGAGACCCAGTACTTC.

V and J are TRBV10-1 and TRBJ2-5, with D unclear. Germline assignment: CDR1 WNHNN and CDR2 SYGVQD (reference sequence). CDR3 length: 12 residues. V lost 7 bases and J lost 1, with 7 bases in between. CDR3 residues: CASKAGQETQYF. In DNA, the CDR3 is TGCGCCAGCAAGGCAGGCCAAGAGACCCAGTACTTC.

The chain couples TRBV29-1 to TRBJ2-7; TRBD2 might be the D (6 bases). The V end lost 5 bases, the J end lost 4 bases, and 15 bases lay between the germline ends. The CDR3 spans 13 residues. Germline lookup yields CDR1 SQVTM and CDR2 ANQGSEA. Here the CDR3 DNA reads TGCAGCGTTACGGGTACTAGCAGGTACGAGCAGTACTTC. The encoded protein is CSVTGTSRYEQYF.

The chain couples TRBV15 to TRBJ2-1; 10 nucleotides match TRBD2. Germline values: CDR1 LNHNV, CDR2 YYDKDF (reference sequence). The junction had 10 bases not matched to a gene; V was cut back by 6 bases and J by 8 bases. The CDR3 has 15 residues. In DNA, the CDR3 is TGTGCCACCAGAAAACTAGCGGGGATATCCGATGAGCAGTTCTTC. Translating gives CATRKLAGISDEQFF.

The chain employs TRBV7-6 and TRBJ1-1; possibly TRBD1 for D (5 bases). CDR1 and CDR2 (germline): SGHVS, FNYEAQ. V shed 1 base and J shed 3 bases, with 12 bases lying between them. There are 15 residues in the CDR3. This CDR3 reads CASSLGGRTYTEAFF. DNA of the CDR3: TGTGCCAGCAGCTTAGGGGGCCGGACCTACACTGAAGCTTTCTTT.

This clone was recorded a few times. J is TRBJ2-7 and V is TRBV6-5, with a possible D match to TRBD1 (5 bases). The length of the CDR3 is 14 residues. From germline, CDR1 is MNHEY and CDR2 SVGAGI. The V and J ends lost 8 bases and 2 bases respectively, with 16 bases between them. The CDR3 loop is CASQRIGATYEQYF. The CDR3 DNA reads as TGTGCCAGCCAGAGGATAGGGGCGACCTACGAGCAGTACTTC.

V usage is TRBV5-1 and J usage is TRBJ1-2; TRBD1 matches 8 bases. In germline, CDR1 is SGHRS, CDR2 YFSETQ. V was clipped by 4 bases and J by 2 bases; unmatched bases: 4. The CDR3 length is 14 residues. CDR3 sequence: CASSEQGGNYGYTF. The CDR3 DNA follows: TGCGCCAGCAGCGAACAGGGGGGAAACTATGGCTACACCTTC.

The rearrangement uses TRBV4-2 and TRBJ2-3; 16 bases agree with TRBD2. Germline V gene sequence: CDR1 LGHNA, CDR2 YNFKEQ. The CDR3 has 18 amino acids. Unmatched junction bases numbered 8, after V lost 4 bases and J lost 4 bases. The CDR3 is CASSRQPGLAGGPDTQYF. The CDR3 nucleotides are TGTGCCAGCAGCCGCCAACCGGGACTAGCGGGGGGGCCAGATACGCAGTATTTT.

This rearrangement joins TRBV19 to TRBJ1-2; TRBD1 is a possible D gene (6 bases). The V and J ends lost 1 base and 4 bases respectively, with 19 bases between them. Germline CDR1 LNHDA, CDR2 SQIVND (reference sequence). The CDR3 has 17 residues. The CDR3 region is CASSIAGGARRAYGYTF. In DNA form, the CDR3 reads TGTGCCAGTAGTATAGCGGGGGGGGCTCGACGGGCCTATGGCTACACCTTC.

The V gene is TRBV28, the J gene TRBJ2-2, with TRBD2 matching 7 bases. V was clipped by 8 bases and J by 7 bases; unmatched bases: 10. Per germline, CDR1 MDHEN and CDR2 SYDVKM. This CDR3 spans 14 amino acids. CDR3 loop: CASHPGGSGGELFF. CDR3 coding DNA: TGTGCCAGCCACCCCGGGGGGTCGGGCGGGGAGCTGTTTTTT.

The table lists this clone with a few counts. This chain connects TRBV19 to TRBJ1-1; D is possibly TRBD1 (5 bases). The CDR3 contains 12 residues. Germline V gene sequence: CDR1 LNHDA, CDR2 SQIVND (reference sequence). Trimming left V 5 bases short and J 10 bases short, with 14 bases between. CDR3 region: CASSPGPGPAFF. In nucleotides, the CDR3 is TGTGCCAGTAGTCCCGGGCCAGGGCCAGCTTTCTTT.

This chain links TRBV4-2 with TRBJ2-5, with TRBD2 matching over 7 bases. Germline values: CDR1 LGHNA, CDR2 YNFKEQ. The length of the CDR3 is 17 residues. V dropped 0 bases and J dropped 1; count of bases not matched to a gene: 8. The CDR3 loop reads CASSQDRERGFQETQYF. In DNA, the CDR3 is TGTGCCAGCAGCCAAGATCGGGAGCGGGGCTTCCAAGAGACCCAGTACTTC.

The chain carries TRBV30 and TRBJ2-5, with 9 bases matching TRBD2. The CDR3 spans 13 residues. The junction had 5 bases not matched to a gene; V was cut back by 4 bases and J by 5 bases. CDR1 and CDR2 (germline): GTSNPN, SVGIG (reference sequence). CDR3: CAWNRAGGETQYF. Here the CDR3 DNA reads TGTGCCTGGAACCGAGCGGGAGGTGAGACCCAGTACTTC.

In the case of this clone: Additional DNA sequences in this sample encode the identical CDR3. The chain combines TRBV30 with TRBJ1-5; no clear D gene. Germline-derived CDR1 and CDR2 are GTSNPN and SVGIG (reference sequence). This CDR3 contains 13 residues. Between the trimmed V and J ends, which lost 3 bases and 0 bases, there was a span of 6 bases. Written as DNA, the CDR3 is TGTGCCTGGAGGAGGGATAGCAATCAGCCCCAGCATTTT. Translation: CAWRRDSNQPQHF.

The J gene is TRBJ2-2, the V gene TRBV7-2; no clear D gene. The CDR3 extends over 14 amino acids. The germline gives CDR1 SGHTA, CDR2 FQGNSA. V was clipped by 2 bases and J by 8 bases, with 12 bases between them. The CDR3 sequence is CASSLYQDAGELFF. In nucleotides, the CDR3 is TGTGCCAGCAGCTTATACCAGGATGCGGGGGAGCTGTTTTTT.

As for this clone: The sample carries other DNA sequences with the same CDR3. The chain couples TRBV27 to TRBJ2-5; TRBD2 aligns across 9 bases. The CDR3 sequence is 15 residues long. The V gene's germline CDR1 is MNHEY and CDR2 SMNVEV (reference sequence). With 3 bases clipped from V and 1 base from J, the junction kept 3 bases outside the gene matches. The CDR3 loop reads CASSFKRGVQETQYF. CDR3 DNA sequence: TGTGCCAGCAGTTTCAAGCGGGGGGTCCAAGAGACCCAGTACTTC.

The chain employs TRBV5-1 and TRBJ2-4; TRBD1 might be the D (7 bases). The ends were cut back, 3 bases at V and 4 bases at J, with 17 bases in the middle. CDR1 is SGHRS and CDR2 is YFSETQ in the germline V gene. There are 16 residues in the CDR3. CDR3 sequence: CASSSTGLTGKNIQYF. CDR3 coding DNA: TGCGCCAGCAGCTCTACGGGACTGACAGGGAAAAACATTCAGTACTTC.

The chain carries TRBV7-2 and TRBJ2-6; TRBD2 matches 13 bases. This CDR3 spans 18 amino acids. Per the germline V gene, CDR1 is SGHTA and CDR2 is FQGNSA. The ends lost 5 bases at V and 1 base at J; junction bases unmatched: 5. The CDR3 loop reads CASSLGLAGPSGANVLTF. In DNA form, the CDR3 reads TGTGCCAGCAGCCTGGGACTAGCGGGACCATCTGGGGCCAACGTCCTGACTTTC.

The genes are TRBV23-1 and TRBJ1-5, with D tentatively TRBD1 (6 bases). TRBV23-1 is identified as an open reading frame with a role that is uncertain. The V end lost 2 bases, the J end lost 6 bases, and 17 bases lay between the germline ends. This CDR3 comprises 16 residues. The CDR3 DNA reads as TGCGCCAGCAGTCAACTTACTGGACAGATATCTCAGCCCCAGCATTTT. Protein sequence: CASSQLTGQISQPQHF.

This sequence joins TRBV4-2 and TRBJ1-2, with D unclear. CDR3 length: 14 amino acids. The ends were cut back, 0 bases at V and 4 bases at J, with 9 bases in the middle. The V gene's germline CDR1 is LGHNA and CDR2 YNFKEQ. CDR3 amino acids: CASSQEGVGYGYTF. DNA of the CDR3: TGTGCCAGCAGCCAAGAAGGAGTTGGCTATGGCTACACCTTC.

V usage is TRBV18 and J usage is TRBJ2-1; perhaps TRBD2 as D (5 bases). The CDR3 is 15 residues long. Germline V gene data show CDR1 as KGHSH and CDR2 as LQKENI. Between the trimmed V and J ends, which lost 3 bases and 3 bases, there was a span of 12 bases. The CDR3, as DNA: TGTGCCAGCTCACCCGGCGGACTCTTCTACAATGAGCAGTTCTTC. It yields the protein CASSPGGLFYNEQFF.

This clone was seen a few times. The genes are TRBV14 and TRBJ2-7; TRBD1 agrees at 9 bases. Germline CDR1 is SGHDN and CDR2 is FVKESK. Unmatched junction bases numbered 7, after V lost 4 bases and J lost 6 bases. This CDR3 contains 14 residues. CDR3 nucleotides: TGTGCCAGCAGCCTAACAGGGGGCGCGATCGAGCAGTACTTC. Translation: CASSLTGGAIEQYF. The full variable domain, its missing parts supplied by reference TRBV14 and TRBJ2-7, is EAGVTQFPSHSVIEKGQTVTLRCDPISGHDNLYWYRRVMGKEIKFLLHFVKESKQDESGMPNNRFLAERTGGTYSTLKVQPAELEDSGVYFCASSLTGGAIEQYFGPGTRLTVT.

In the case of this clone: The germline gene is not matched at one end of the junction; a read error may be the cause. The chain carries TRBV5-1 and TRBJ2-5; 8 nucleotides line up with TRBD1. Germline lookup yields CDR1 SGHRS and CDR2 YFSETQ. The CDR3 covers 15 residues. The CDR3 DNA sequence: TGCGCCAGCAGCTTGGCGCCAGGGGGCGCGGAGACCCGGTACTTC. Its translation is CASSLAPGGAETRYF.

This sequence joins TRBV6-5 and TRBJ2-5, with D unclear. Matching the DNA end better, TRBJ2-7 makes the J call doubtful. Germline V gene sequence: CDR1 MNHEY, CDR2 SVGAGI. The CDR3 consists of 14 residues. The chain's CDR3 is CASSPGVANYEQYF. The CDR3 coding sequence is TGTGCCAGCAGCCCCGGTGTGGCCAACTACGAGCAGTACTTC.

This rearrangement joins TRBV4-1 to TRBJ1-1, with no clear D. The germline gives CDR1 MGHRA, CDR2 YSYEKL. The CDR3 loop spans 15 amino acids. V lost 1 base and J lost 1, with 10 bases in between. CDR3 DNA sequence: TGCGCCAGCAGCCAAGTTGGGAGTAGGAACACTGAAGCTTTCTTT. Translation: CASSQVGSRNTEAFF.

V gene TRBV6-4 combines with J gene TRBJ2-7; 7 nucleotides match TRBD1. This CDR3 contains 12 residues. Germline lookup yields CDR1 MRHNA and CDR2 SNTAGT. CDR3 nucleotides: TGTGCTTCACGACAGGGTATGGACGAGCAGTACTTC. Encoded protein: CASRQGMDEQYF.

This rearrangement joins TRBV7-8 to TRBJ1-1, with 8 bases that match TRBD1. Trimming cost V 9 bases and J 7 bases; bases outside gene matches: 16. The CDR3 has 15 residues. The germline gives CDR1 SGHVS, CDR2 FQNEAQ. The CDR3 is CASDRGILGNGEAFF. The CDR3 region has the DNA TGTGCCAGTGACAGGGGAATATTGGGGAATGGTGAAGCTTTCTTT.

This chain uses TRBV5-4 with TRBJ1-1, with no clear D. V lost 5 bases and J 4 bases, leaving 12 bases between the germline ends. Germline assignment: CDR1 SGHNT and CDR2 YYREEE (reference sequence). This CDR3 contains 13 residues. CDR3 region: CASRITEGTEAFF. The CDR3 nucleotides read TGTGCCAGCAGGATAACGGAGGGCACTGAAGCTTTCTTT. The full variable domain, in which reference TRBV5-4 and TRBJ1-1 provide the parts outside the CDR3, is ETGVTQSPTHLIKTRGQQVTLRCSSQSGHNTVSWYQQALGQGPQFIFQYYREEENGRGNFPPRFSGLQFPNYSSELNVNALELDDSALYLCASRITEGTEAFFGQGTRLTVV.

Here the CDR3 DNA reads TGTGCCAGCAGCCCCCGGGCGGGTACAGATACGCAGTATTTT. Translated: CASSPRAGTDTQYF. The rearrangement links TRBV13 to TRBJ2-3; D may be TRBD2 (5 bases). The germline V gene has CDR1 PRHDT and CDR2 FYEKMQ (reference sequence). The CDR3 runs 14 residues. The ends were cut back, 5 bases at V and 3 bases at J, with 12 bases in the middle.

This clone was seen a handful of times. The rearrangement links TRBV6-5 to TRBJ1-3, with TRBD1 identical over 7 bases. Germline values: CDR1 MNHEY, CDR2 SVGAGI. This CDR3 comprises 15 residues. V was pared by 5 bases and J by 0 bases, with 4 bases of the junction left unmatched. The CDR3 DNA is TGTGCCAGCAGTACACAGGGGTTCTCTGGAAACACCATATATTTT. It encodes CASSTQGFSGNTIYF.